This TCR beta chain was documented in a study of blood T cell repertoires in COVID-19. The wider study: The United States, Italy and Spain were the sources of the acute and convalescent COVID-19 samples.

The CDR3 loop spans 16 amino acids. The ends lost 4 bases at V and 8 bases at J; junction bases unmatched: 8. Germline CDR1 SGHAT, CDR2 FQDESV (reference sequence). How the authors handled the data: Amplification from reference gene primers served as the basis for estimated nucleated cell counts. Measured with immunoSEQ multiplex PCR; TCRdb has only the in-frame clones, and not every one. From that table come the V and J calls and clone size; the DNA was used to work out D and trimming. Counted here are approximately 100,000 clones, 92% occurring once; the ten biggest clones make up 4.5% to 6%. V and J are TRBV11-1 and TRBJ2-1, with 13 bases aligning to TRBD2. The receptor was isolated from a man between 70 and 80 years old with acute or convalescent COVID-19. The sequenced sample consisted of peripheral blood. CDR3 DNA sequence: TGTGCCAGCAGCTCCCGGACTAGCGGGAGATTCTATGAGCAGTTCTTC. Encoded protein: CASSSRTSGRFYEQFF.